Given below is one TCR beta chain in context. The PCR contained 60 Vbeta and 13 Jbeta primers. Repertoires were generated with immunoSEQ multiplex PCR, while TCRdb's copy carries only in-frame clones and drops some. The sample has 150,000 to 200,000 clones. This specimen comes from a study of cytomegalovirus exposure and HLA in healthy donors. This CDR3 region has 14 residues. CDR1 and CDR2 (germline): SGHAT, FQNNGV. V lost 2 bases, J lost 2 bases, and 8 bases lay in between. The source is a woman between 18 and 29 years old in good health and CMV-seropositive. J is TRBJ2-3 and V is TRBV11-2, with D unresolved. Sequencing used PBMCs. In DNA, the CDR3 is TGTGCCAGCAGCTTATCGAGGAACACAGATACGCAGTATTTT. The encoded protein is CASSLSRNTDTQYF.